This T cell receptor (beta chain) is from a study of T cell clones after liver transplantation (dated 2019 in TCRdb). Concerning the study at large: ITN030ST, the source of the samples, was a randomized trial that attempted immunosuppression withdrawal within 2 years of liver transplantation. The subjects received no induction therapy and were kept on standard immunosuppression until randomization at 12-24 months post-transplant. Third party-reactive TCRbeta sequences were also identified from pre-transplant MLRs to serve as an antigen-independent comparator for donor-reactive sequences. The study cohort included 8 liver transplant recipients, of whom 3 were classified as tolerant and 5 as non-tolerant. Three of the eight recipients were HCV-positive; the others were transplanted for non-autoimmune, non-viral indications. Blood samples were taken pre-transplant, pre-randomization before withdrawal, and post-randomization after full withdrawal or failed withdrawal. Tolerance was defined as complete withdrawal of immunosuppression for at least one year without a rise in liver enzymes beyond twice the upper limit of normal. After a pre-transplant mixed lymphocyte reaction, TCRbeta sequencing was used to pinpoint donor-reactive T cell clones, which were subsequently tracked in post-transplant blood. On the study overall, not on this receptor specifically: Because of small, heterogeneous patient numbers and non-standardized post-transplant time points, the conclusions were only preliminary. Because allograft tissue specimens were not available, migration of donor-reactive T cells into the graft, rather than deletion, may have occurred. In most of the 8 subjects, circulating donor-reactive CD4 TCRbeta sequences decreased significantly after transplant, regardless of tolerance or HCV status. Once repertoire turnover was taken into account, donor-reactive detection showed a significant reduction for CD4 in 7 of 8 subjects and for CD8 in 8 of 8. Low numbers of available donor cells limited the measurable donor-reactive repertoire in a couple of subjects. Donor-reactive sequences declined more than third party-reactive ones, suggesting partial antigen-specific deletion unrelated to withdrawal success.

Thawed unstimulated PBMCs were stained for CD3, CD4 and CD8 and FACS-sorted into CD3+CD4+ and CD3+CD8+ populations. All 8 studied subjects were randomized to withdrawal of immunosuppression. Genomic DNA was isolated with the Qiagen DNeasy Blood and Tissue Kit. The CDR3, from cysteine to phenylalanine, totals 15 residues. Kept here is only the CDR3 DNA, which spans 45 bases and is read in frame from base 1. Cut back by 3 bases and 4 bases, the V and J ends lie 15 bases apart. The germline V gene (reference sequence) specifies SEHNR as CDR1 and FQNEAQ as CDR2. Frozen genomic DNA underwent high-throughput TCRbeta CDR3 sequencing by immunoSEQ, including PCR amplification, mapping, bias correction and internal controls. Per the authors' processing: Productive rearrangements were retained, and unique TCRbeta sequences were defined by the CDR3 nucleotide sequence together with the V and J gene. A sequence counted as donor-reactive only if the sequence showed at least 5-fold expansion in CFSE-low cells compared with unstimulated pre-transplant cells and had a frequency of at least 0.01%. Per-subject minimum frequency thresholds, based on the lowest-template unstimulated sample, ensured at least 90% detection power. Jensen-Shannon divergence between the top 1000 TCRbeta sequences after and before transplant was used to measure repertoire turnover. Changes in detection of donor-reactive sequences were assessed with two-sided Fisher's exact tests. TCRdb re-hosts the immuneACCESS table, in-frame sequences only. Its copies lack some clones; in the studies checked, an unresolved V gene accounts for under half of them, and the cause for the rest is not known. That table gives V, J and clone size, and the DNA gave D and trimming. The sample table records roughly 53,000 clones; 60% to 80% of these occur just once. Around 9.1% of the sample comes from the top ten.

Details on this clone: What this receptor recognizes is not known. Base qualities are missing; no much larger clone stands one base away.

This chain joins TRBV7-9 to TRBJ1-2; a tentative D call is TRBD1 (6 bases match). The material sequenced was CD4+ T cells from blood, taken at the 22-month timepoint. The receptor was derived from a human patient who received a liver transplant. Following a transplant, some T cells may be graft donor cells, not patient cells. The DNA sequence is TGTGCCAGCAGCTTGGGACATCTCGCGATCTATGGCTACACCTTC. It encodes CASSLGHLAIYGYTF.